This TCR beta chain stems from a study of blood T cell repertoires in COVID-19. Generated by immunoSEQ multiplex PCR, the TCRdb table keeps only in-frame clones and is missing some. The table shows around 40,000 clones, with roughly 87% occurring only once. V was pared by 0 bases and J by 0 bases, with 15 bases between. Germline V gene data show CDR1 as MNHNS and CDR2 as SASEGT. This CDR3 spans 18 amino acids. This TCR came from a man in his sixties with COVID-19, enrolled during active disease. The sequenced sample was peripheral blood. The chain employs TRBV6-1 and TRBJ1-5, with D perhaps TRBD1 (5 bases). CDR3 nucleotides: TGTGCCAGCAGTGAAGCGAGGGGAGGGATATATAGCAATCAGCCCCAGCATTTT. Translating gives CASSEARGGIYSNQPQHF.